Shown below are 5 T cell receptor beta chains from a single sample sequenced in a study of cytomegalovirus exposure and HLA in healthy donors. Researchers ran the PCR with 60 Vbeta and 13 Jbeta primers. Using immunoSEQ multiplex PCR, the repertoire was profiled, and TCRdb retains in-frame clones only, with some absent. The sample lists 93,000 or so clones, approximately 66% occurring once. The sequencing input was PBMCs. All receptors come from a woman between 45 and 65 years old in good health and CMV-seronegative.

This rearrangement joins TRBV11-2 to TRBJ2-7; 11 nucleotides align to TRBD2. The CDR3 spans 15 residues. J lost 4 bases, V lost 2 bases, and 4 bases had no gene match. The germline V gene encodes CDR1 SGHAT and CDR2 FQNNGV. CDR3 in DNA: TGTGCCAGCAGCTTACGGCTAGCGGGAGGTTACGAGCAGTACTTC. Translation gives CASSLRLAGGYEQYF.

The chain combines TRBV19 with TRBJ1-4; TRBD1 aligns across 7 bases. With 7 bases clipped from V and 7 bases from J, the junction kept 6 bases outside the gene matches. The CDR3 sequence is 13 residues long. The germline gives CDR1 LNHDA, CDR2 SQIVND (reference sequence). CDR3 sequence: CASNNRGGEKLFF. CDR3 DNA sequence: TGTGCCAGTAATAACAGGGGTGGTGAAAAACTGTTTTTT.

A word on this clone: One junction end does not reproduce the germline sequence, and a read error may be involved. The chain carries TRBV4-3 and TRBJ2-3; 14 nucleotides align to TRBD2. Germline values: CDR1 LGHNA, CDR2 YSLEER. CDR3 length: 13 residues. The CDR3 protein is CASSQGLAGGHRF. CDR3 bases: TGCGCCAGCAGCCAAGGACTAGCGGGAGGGCATCGGTTT.

The rearrangement links TRBV7-7 to TRBJ2-1; D is ambiguous. The CDR3 consists of 13 residues. Germline CDR1 is SSHAT and CDR2 is FNYEAQ (reference sequence). Trimming stripped 1 base from V and 5 bases from J, with 6 bases between. CDR3 amino acids: CASSLGLDNEQFF. The CDR3 DNA is TGTGCCAGCAGCTTAGGACTCGACAATGAGCAGTTCTTC.

The chain employs TRBV25-1 and TRBJ1-2; tentative D call: TRBD1 (5 bases). Germline CDR1 is MGHDK and CDR2 is SYGVNS. The V and J ends lost 1 base and 6 bases respectively, with 6 bases between them. The CDR3 runs to 12 residues. CDR3 DNA sequence: TGTGCCAGCAGTGAATCGGGGGATGGCTACACCTTC. Protein: CASSESGDGYTF.